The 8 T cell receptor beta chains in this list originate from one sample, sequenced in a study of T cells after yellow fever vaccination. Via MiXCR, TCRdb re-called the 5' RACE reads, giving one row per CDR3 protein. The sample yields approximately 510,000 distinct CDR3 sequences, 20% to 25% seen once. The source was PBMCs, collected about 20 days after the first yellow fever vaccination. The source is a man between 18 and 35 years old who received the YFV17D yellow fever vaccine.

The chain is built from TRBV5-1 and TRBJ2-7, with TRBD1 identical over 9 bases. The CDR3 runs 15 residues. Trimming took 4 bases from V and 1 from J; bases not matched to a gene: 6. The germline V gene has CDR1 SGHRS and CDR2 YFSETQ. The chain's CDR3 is CASSPGTGRSYEQYF. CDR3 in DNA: TGCGCCAGCAGCCCCGGGACAGGGAGGTCCTACGAGCAGTACTTC.

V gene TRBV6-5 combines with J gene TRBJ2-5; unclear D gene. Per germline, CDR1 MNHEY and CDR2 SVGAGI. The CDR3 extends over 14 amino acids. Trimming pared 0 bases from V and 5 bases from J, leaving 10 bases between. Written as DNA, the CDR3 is TGTGCCAGCAGTTACTCAACGGATTCGGAGACCCAGTACTTC. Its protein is CASSYSTDSETQYF.

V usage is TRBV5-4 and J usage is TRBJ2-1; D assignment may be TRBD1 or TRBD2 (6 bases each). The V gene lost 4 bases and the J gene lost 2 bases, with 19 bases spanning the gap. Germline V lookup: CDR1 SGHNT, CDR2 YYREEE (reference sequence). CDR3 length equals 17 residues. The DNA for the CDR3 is TGTGCCAGCAGCCCGAAGGGGGGCAGTGAGACCTACAATGAGCAGTTCTTC. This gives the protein CASSPKGGSETYNEQFF.

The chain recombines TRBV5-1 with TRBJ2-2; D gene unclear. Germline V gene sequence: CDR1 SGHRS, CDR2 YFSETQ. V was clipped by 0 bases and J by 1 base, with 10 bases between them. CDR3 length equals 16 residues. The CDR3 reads CASSLEDGWNTGELFF. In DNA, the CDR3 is TGCGCCAGCAGCTTGGAAGACGGCTGGAACACCGGGGAGCTGTTTTTT.

The CDR3 loop is CASSAEPLWPKLFF. The CDR3 DNA follows: TGTGCCAGCAGTGCGGAACCCCTATGGCCAAAACTGTTTTTT. The genes are TRBV12-3 or TRBV12-4 and TRBJ1-4; D is unclear. This CDR3 contains 14 residues. V lost 5 bases and J lost 10, with 17 bases in between.

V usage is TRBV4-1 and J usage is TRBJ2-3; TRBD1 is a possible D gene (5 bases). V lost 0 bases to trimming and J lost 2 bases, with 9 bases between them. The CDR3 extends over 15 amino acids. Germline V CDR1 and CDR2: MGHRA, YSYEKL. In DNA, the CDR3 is TGCGCCAGCAGCCAAGAGGGCAGGGACACAGATACGCAGTATTTT. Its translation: CASSQEGRDTDTQYF.

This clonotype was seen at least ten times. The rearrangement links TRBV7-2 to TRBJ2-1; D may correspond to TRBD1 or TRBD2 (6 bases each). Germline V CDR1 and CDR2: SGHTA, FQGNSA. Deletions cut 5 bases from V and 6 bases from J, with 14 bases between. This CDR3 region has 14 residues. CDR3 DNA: TGTGCCAGCAGCCCCCAAAGGGGGGCCAATGAGCAGTTCTTC. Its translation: CASSPQRGANEQFF.

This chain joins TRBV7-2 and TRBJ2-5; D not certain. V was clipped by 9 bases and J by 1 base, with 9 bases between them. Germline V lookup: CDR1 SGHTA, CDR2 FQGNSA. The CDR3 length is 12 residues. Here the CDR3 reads CASGYGQETQYF. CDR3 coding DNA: TGTGCCAGTGGATACGGCCAAGAGACCCAGTACTTC.